This T cell receptor beta chain was sequenced in a study of glioma-infiltrating T cells. Background on the study: Samples included WHO grade II oligodendrogliomas or astrocytomas and initial-diagnosis grade IV glioblastomas.

Whole-study results and caveats: Only very few CDR3 sequences appeared in both tissue and blood. Above-expected tissue-blood divergence occurred in all gliomas, most in low-grade ones.

Remarks on this clonotype: Its antigen is undetermined.

TCR alpha and beta CDR3 regions were amplified from RNA using iRepertoire nested multiplex PCR. TCRdb used MiXCR to reprocess the multiplex PCR reads, holding one entry per CDR3 protein. In the table there are about 410,000 distinct CDR3 sequences, roughly two fifths of which are singletons. CDR3 length: 16 amino acids. The germline V gene has CDR1 MNHNY and CDR2 SVGAGI (reference sequence). Trimming shortened V by 0 bases and J by 3 bases, and 14 bases separated the two germline ends. The sample was glioma tissue, nonneoplastic brain tissue, or PBMCs (not recorded which). The V call is TRBV6-6, the J call TRBJ1-2, with D perhaps TRBD1 (6 bases). The source of this sequence is a human donor with low-grade glioma or glioblastoma, undergoing nonglioma brain surgery, or in good health (not recorded which). The CDR3 loop reads CASSYSSDRLDYGYTF. The CDR3 nucleotides read TGTGCCAGCAGTTACTCGAGCGACAGGTTAGACTATGGCTACACCTTC.